This T cell receptor beta chain is drawn from a study of cytomegalovirus exposure and HLA in healthy donors. General study points: Rarity characterized most TCR sequences, yet some public TCRs appeared in many donors.

The study ran its PCR with 60 Vbeta and 13 Jbeta primers. This table comes from immunoSEQ multiplex PCR, and its TCRdb copy is limited to in-frame clones, with some not included. This repertoire shows roughly 100,000 clones, around 79% found once; its top ten account for roughly 5.9%. V was clipped by 3 bases and J by 3 bases; unmatched bases: 3. Germline V gives CDR1 SQVTM, CDR2 ANQGSEA. The CDR3 runs to 14 residues. Points on this clone: What it recognizes is unknown.

The rearrangement uses TRBV29-1 and TRBJ2-1; 9 nucleotides align to TRBD2. Sequences were obtained from PBMCs. This TCR derives from a man aged 60-69 years in good health and CMV-seropositive. For the CDR3, the DNA is TGCAGCGTTGACTCTAGCGGGGTCTACAATGAGCAGTTCTTC. It encodes CSVDSSGVYNEQFF.